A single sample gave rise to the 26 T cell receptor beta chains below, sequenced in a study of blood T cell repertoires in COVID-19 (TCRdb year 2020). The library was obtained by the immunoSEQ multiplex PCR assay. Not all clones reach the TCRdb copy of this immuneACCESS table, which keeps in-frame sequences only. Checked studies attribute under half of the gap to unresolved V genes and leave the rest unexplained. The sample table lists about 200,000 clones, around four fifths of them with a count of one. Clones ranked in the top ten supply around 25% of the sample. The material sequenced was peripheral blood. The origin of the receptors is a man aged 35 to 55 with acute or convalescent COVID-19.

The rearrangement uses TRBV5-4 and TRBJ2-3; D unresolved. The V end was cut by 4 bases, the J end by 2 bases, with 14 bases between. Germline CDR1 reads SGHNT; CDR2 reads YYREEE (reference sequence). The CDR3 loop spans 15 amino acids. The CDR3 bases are TGTGCCAGCAGCCAAACTACGATACTCACAGATACGCAGTATTTT. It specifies CASSQTTILTDTQYF.

Written as DNA, the CDR3 is TGTGCAAGTCTCATCAGGGGGGTGGGCAATCAGCCCCAGCATTTT. The encoded protein is CASLIRGVGNQPQHF. The chain joins TRBV12-2 to TRBJ1-5; the table's TRBD1 call for D was not verified on the DNA. TRBV12-2 is described as a pseudogene. The CDR3 runs 15 residues.

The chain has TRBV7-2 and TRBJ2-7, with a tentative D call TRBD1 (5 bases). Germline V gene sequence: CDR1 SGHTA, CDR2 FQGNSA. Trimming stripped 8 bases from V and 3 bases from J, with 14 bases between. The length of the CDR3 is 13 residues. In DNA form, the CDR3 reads TGTGCCAGCCGCCCGCCCCAGGGCTACGAGCAGTACTTC. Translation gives CASRPPQGYEQYF. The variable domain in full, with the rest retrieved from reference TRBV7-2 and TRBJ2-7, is GAGVSQSPSNKVTEKGKDVELRCDPISGHTALYWYRQSLGQGLEFLIYFQGNSAPDKSGLPSDRFSAERTGGSVSTLTIQRTQQEDSAVYLCASRPPQGYEQYFGPGTRLTVT.

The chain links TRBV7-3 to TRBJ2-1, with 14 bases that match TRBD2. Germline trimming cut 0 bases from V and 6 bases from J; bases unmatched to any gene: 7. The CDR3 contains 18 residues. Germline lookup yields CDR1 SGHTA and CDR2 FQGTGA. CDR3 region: CASSLTGTSGSRFNEQFF. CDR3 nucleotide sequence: TGTGCCAGCAGCTTAACGGGGACTAGCGGGAGTCGGTTCAATGAGCAGTTCTTC. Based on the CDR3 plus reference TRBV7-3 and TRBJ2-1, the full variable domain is GAGVSQTPSNKVTEKGKYVELRCDPISGHTALYWYRQSLGQGPEFLIYFQGTGAADDSGLPNDRFFAVRPEGSVSTLKIQRTERGDSAVYLCASSLTGTSGSRFNEQFFGPGTRLTVL.

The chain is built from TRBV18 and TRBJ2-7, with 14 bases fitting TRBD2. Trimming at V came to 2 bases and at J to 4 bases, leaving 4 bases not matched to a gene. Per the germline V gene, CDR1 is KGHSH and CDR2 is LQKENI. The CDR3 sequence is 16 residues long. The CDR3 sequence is CASSPIGTSGSYEQYF. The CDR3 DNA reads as TGTGCCAGCTCACCAATTGGGACTAGCGGGAGTTACGAGCAGTACTTC.

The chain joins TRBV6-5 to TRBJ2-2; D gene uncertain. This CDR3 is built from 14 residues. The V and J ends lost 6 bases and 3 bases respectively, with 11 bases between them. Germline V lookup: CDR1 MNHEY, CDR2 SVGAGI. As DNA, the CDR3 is TGTGCCAGCAGGGGTCTAGAAGACACCGGGGAGCTGTTTTTT. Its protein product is CASRGLEDTGELFF.

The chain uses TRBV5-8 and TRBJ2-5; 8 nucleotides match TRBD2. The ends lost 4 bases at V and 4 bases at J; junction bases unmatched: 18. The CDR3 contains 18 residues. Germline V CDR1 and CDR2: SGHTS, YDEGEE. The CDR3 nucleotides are TGTGCCAGCAGCGCCGGACGTACTAGCGGCCCCGAGGGAGAGACCCAGTACTTC. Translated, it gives CASSAGRTSGPEGETQYF.

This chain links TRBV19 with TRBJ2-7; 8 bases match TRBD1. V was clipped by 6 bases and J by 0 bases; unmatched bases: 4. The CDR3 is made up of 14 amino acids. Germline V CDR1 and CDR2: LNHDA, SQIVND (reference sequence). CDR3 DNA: TGTGCCAGTAGCGGACAGGGTTTCTCCTACGAGCAGTACTTC. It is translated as CASSGQGFSYEQYF.

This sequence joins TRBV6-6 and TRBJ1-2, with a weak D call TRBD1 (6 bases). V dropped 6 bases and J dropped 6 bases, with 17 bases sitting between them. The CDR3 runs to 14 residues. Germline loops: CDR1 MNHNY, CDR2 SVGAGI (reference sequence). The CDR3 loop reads CASRTTGLGDGYTF. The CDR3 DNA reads TGTGCCAGCAGGACGACAGGTCTGGGGGATGGCTACACCTTC.

CDR3 DNA sequence: TGTGCCAGCAGCGACCGGACAGGGCGCTCCTACGAGCAGTACTTC. It encodes CASSDRTGRSYEQYF. V usage is TRBV7-2 and J usage is TRBJ2-7, with 8 positions matching TRBD1. Germline V gene lookup returns CDR1 SGHTA and CDR2 FQGNSA. The CDR3 length is 15 residues. Unmatched junction bases numbered 6, after V lost 5 bases and J lost 0 bases.

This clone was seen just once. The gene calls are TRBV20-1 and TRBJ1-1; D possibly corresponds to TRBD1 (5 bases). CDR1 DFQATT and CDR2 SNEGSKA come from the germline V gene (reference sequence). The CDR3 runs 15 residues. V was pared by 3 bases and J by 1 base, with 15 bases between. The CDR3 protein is CSASGGRGWNTEAFF. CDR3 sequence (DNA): TGCAGTGCTAGTGGCGGGAGGGGATGGAACACTGAAGCTTTCTTT.

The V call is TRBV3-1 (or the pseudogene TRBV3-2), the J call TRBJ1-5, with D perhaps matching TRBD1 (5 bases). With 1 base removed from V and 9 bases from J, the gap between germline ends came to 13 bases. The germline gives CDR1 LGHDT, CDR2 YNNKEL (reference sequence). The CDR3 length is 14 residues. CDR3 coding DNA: TGTGCCAGCAGCCAAGGTGGGATTCAGGGGCCCCAGCATTTT. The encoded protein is CASSQGGIQGPQHF.

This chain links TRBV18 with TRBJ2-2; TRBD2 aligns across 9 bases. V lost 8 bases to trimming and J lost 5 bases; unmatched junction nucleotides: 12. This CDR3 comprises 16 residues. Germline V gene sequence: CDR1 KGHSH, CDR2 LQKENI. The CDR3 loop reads CASALGGSGRTGELFF. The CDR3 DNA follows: TGTGCCAGCGCGCTCGGGGGTAGCGGGAGAACCGGGGAGCTGTTTTTT. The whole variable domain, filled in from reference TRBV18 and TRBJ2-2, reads NAGVMQNPRHLVRRRGQEARLRCSPMKGHSHVYWYRQLPEEGLKFMVYLQKENIIDESGMPKERFSAEFPKEGPSILRIQQVVRGDSAAYFCASALGGSGRTGELFFGEGSRLTVL.

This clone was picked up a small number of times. CDR3 amino acids: CASSTLSASTDTQYF. The CDR3 DNA reads as TGTGCCAGTAGTACCCTTAGCGCCTCCACAGATACGCAGTATTTT. The chain has TRBV19 and TRBJ2-3, with D perhaps matching TRBD2 (5 bases). This CDR3 has 15 residues. Germline lookup yields CDR1 LNHDA and CDR2 SQIVND (reference sequence). Trimming removed 4 bases from V and 2 bases from J, with 13 bases in between. Full variable domain (outside the CDR3, taken from reference TRBV19 and TRBJ2-3): DGGITQSPKYLFRKEGQNVTLSCEQNLNHDAMYWYRQDPGQGLRLIYYSQIVNDFQKGDIAEGYSVSREKKESFPLTVTSAQKNPTAFYLCASSTLSASTDTQYFGPGTRLTVL.

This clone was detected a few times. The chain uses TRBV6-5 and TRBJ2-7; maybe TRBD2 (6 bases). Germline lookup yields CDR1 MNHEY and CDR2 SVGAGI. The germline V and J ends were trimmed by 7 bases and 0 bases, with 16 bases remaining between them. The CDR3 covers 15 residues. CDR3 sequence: CASNRLGMSSYEQYF. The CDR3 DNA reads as TGTGCCAGCAACAGACTAGGGATGAGCTCCTACGAGCAGTACTTC.

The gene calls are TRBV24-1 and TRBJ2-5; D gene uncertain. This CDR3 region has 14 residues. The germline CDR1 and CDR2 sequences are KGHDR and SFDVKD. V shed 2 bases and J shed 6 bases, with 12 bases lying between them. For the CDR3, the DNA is TGTGCCACCAGTGATTCGCGGAGTGCCAAGACCCAGTACTTC. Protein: CATSDSRSAKTQYF.

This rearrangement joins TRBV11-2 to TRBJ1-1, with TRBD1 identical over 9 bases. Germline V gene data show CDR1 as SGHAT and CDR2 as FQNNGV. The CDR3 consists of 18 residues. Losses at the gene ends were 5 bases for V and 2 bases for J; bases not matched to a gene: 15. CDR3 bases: TGTGCCAGCAGCACCCGGAGGGGTGTACAGGGGGCCAACACTGAAGCTTTCTTT. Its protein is CASSTRRGVQGANTEAFF.

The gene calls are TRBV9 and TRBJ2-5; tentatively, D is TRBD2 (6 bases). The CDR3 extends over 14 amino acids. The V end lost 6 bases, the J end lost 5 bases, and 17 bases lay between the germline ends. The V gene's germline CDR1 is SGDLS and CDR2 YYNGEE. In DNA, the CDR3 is TGTGCCAGCACCGCACGTGGGGGAGGCGAGACCCAGTACTTC. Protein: CASTARGGGETQYF.

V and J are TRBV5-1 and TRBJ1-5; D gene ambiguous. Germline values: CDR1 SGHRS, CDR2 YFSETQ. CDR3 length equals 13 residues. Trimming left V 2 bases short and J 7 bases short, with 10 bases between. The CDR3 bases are TGCGCCAGCAGCTTCGAGGCCGGGCAGCCCCAGCATTTT. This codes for CASSFEAGQPQHF.

This CDR3 is CASSVGGTYNEQFF. The CDR3 bases are TGTGCCAGCAGTGTTGGCGGGACCTACAATGAGCAGTTCTTC. The J gene is TRBJ2-1, the V gene TRBV6-4; D may be TRBD2 (6 bases). CDR3 length: 14 amino acids. V shed 4 bases and J shed 2 bases, with 9 bases lying between them. Per the germline V gene, CDR1 is MRHNA and CDR2 is SNTAGT.

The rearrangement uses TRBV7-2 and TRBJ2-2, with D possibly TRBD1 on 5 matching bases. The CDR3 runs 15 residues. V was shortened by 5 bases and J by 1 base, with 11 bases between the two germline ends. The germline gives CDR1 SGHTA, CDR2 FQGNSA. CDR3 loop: CASSLRGQNTGELFF. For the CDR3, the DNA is TGTGCCAGCAGCCTCCGTGGACAGAACACCGGGGAGCTGTTTTTT.

CDR3 amino acids: CAWARQGSGELFF. CDR3 bases: TGTGCCTGGGCCCGACAGGGCTCCGGGGAGCTGTTTTTT. The chain links TRBV30 to TRBJ2-2; 7 nucleotides align to TRBD1. J lost 6 bases, V lost 5 bases, and 6 bases had no gene match. The CDR3 contains 13 residues. CDR1 and CDR2 from the germline V gene are GTSNPN and SVGIG (reference sequence). Together with reference TRBV30 and TRBJ2-2, the CDR3 gives the full variable domain: SQTIHQWPATLVQPVGSPLSLECTVEGTSNPNLYWYRQAAGRGLQLLFYSVGIGQISSEVPQNLSASRPQDRQFILSSKKLLLSDSGFYLCAWARQGSGELFFGEGSRLTVL.

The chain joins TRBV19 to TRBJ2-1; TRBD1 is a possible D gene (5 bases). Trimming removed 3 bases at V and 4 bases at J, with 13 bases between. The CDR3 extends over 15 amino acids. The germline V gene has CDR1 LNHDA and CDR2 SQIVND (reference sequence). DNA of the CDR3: TGTGCCAGTAGTATCCAGGGTGGGTCGTACAATGAGCAGTTCTTC. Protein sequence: CASSIQGGSYNEQFF.

CDR3: CASSHGTGINEKLFF. As DNA, the CDR3 is TGCGCCAGCAGCCACGGGACAGGGATTAATGAAAAACTGTTTTTT. The chain employs TRBV4-3 and TRBJ1-4, with 9 bases identical to TRBD1. The CDR3 runs to 15 residues. The V gene end was trimmed by 3 bases and the J gene end by 4 bases; junction bases not matched to a gene: 3. In germline, CDR1 is LGHNA, CDR2 YSLEER.

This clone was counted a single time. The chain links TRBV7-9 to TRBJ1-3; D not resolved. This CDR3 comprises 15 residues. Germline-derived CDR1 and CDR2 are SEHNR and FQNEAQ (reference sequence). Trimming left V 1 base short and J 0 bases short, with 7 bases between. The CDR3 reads CASSLGAISGNTIYF. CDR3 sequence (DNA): TGTGCCAGCAGCTTAGGTGCGATCTCTGGAAACACCATATATTTT.

This CDR3 reads CASSLSLGGGSPLHF. The CDR3 DNA reads TGTGCCAGCAGTTTATCGCTAGGGGGCGGCTCACCCCTCCACTTT. The chain links TRBV27 to TRBJ1-6; TRBD1 aligns across 7 bases. The CDR3 spans 15 residues. Unmatched junction bases numbered 6, after V lost 0 bases and J lost 10 bases. Germline assignment: CDR1 MNHEY and CDR2 SMNVEV (reference sequence).